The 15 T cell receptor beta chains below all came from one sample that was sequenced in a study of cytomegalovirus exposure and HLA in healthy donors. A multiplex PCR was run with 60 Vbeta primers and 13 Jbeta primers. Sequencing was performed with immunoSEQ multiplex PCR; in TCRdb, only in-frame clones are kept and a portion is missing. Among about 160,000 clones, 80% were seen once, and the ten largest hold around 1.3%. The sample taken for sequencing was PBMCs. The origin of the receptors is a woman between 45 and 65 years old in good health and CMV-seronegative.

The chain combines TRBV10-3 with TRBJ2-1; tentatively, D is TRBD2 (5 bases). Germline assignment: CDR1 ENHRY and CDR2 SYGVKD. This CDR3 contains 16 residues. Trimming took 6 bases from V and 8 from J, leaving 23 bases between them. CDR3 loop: CAISHPGEPGSDEQFF. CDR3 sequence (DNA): TGTGCCATCAGCCACCCCGGAGAGCCAGGTAGCGATGAGCAGTTCTTC.

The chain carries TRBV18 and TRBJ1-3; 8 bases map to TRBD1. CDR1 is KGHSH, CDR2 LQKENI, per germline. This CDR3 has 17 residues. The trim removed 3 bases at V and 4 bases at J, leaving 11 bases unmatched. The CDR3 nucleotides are TGTGCCAGCTCACCCAGGGGGCGCGATCAGTTGGGAAACACCATATATTTT. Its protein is CASSPRGRDQLGNTIYF.

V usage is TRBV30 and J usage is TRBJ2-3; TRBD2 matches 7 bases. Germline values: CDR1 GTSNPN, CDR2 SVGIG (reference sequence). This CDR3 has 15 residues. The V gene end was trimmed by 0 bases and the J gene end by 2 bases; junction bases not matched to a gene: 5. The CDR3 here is CAWSVGGRVTDTQYF. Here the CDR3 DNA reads TGTGCCTGGAGTGTAGGAGGGAGGGTCACAGATACGCAGTATTTT.

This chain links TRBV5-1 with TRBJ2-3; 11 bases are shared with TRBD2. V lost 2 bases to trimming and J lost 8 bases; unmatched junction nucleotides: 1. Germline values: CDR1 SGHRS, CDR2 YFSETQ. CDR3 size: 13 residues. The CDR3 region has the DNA TGCGCCAGCAGCTTCGGACTAGCGGGTACGCAGTATTTT. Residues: CASSFGLAGTQYF.

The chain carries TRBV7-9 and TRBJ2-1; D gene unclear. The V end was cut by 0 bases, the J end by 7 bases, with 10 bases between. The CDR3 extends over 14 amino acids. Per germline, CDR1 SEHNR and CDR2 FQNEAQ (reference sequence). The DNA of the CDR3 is TGTGCCAGCAGCTTAGCGGTCGTCGGGAATGAGCAGTTCTTC. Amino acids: CASSLAVVGNEQFF.

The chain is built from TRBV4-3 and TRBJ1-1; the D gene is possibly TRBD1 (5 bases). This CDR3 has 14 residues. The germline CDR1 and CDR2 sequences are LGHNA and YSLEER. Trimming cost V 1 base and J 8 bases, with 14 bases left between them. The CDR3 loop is CASSQVGGDCEAFF. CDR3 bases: TGCGCCAGCAGCCAAGTAGGAGGGGATTGCGAAGCTTTCTTT.

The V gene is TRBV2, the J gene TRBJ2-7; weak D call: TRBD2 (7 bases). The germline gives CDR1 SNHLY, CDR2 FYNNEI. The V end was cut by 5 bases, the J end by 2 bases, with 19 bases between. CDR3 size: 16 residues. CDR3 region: CASSRGGGHFPYEQYF. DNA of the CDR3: TGTGCCAGCAGTAGAGGGGGGGGCCACTTCCCCTACGAGCAGTACTTC. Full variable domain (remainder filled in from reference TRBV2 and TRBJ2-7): EPEVTQTPSHQVTQMGQEVILRCVPISNHLYFYWYRQILGQKVEFLVSFYNNEISEKSEIFDDQFSVERPDGSNFTLKIRSTKLEDSAMYFCASSRGGGHFPYEQYFGPGTRLTVT.

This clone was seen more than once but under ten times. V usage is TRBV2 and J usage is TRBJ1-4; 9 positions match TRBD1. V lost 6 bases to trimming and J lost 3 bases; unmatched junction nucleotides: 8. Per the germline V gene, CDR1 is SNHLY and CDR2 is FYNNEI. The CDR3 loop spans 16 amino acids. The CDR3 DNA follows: TGTGCCAGCAGGACCGGGACAGGGCAGGCTAATGAAAAACTGTTTTTT. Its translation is CASRTGTGQANEKLFF.

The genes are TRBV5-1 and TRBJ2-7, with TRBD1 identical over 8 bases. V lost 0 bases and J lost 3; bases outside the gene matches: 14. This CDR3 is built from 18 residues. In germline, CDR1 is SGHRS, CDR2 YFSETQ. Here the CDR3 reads CASSLAGSGGFADYEQYF. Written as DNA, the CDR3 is TGCGCCAGCAGCTTGGCCGGTTCAGGGGGCTTCGCGGACTACGAGCAGTACTTC. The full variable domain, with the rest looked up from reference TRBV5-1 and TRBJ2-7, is KAGVTQTPRYLIKTRGQQVTLSCSPISGHRSVSWYQQTPGQGLQFLFEYFSETQRNKGNFPGRFSGRQFSNSRSEMNVSTLELGDSALYLCASSLAGSGGFADYEQYFGPGTRLTVT.

The CDR3 reads CASSPLGQNSYEQYF. DNA of the CDR3: TGTGCCAGCAGCCCCCTCGGACAGAACTCCTACGAGCAGTACTTC. The V call is TRBV7-6, the J call TRBJ2-7, with D tentatively TRBD1 (6 bases). This CDR3 spans 15 amino acids. Germline V gene sequence: CDR1 SGHVS, CDR2 FNYEAQ. Between the trimmed V and J ends, which lost 5 bases and 0 bases, there was a span of 14 bases.

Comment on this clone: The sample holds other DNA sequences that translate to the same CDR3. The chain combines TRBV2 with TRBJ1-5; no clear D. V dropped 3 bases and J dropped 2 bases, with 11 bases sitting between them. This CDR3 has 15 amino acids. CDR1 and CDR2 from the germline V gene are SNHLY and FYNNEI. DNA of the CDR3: TGTGCCAGCAGTGAGGAGGCTCAGGGCAATCAGCCCCAGCATTTT. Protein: CASSEEAQGNQPQHF.

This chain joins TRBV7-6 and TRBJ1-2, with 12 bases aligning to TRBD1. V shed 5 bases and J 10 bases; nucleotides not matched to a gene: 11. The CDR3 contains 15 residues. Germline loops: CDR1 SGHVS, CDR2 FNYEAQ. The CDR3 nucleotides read TGTGCCAGCAGCCCCCAGACCGGGACAGGGGGCCTCTACACCTTC. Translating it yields CASSPQTGTGGLYTF.

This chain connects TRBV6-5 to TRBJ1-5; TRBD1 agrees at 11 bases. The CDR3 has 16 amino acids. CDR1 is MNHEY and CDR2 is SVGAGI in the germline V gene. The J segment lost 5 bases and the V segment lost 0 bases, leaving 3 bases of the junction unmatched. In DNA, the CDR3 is TGTGCCAGCAGTTACTCGAGGACAGGGGGCCATCAGCCCCAGCATTTT. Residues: CASSYSRTGGHQPQHF.

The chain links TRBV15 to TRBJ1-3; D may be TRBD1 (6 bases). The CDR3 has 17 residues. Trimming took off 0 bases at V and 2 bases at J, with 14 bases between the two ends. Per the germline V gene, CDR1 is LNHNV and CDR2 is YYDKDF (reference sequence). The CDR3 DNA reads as TGTGCCACCAGCAGAGATGTCAGGGGTTCTGCTGGAAACACCATATATTTT. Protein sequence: CATSRDVRGSAGNTIYF.

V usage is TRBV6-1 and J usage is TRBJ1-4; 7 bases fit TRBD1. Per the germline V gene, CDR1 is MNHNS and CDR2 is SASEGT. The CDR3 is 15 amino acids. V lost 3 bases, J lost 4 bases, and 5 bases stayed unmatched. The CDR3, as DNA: TGTGCCAGCAGTGATAGGGGGCACTATAATGAAAAACTGTTTTTT. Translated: CASSDRGHYNEKLFF.